This entry lists 5 T cell receptor beta chains sequenced from one sample in a study of siplizumab effects on memory and regulatory T cells. Assay: immunoSEQ multiplex PCR; the TCRdb copy retains only in-frame clones and omits some. The table records more than 45,000 clones, 90% to 95% of them present only once. The sequenced material came from CD8+ T cells sorted from blood. These receptors were collected from a human donor in good health.

This clone was observed a single time. The chain uses TRBV7-9 and TRBJ2-1; D possibly corresponds to TRBD1 (6 bases). This CDR3 spans 16 amino acids. In germline, CDR1 is SEHNR, CDR2 FQNEAQ (reference sequence). Trimming pared 5 bases from V and 8 bases from J, leaving 22 bases between. The CDR3 DNA follows: TGTGCCAGCAGCCACGCTCAGGGGATGCCCAGCGATGAGCAGTTCTTC. It encodes CASSHAQGMPSDEQFF.

J is TRBJ1-5 and V is TRBV28; possibly TRBD1 for D (5 bases). The germline gives CDR1 MDHEN, CDR2 SYDVKM. This CDR3 is built from 13 residues. Trimming removed 4 bases at V and 1 base at J, with 5 bases between. This CDR3 reads CASSYRSNQPQHF. CDR3 coding DNA: TGTGCCAGCAGTTACAGGAGCAATCAGCCCCAGCATTTT.

The chain combines TRBV27 with TRBJ1-2; 8 bases are a match to TRBD1. V gave up 5 bases and J gave up 3 bases; unmatched junction bases: 11. Germline assignment: CDR1 MNHEY and CDR2 SMNVEV (reference sequence). The CDR3 loop spans 16 amino acids. The CDR3 reads CASSPYNPTGDYGYTF. The CDR3 DNA reads TGTGCCAGCAGTCCATATAACCCGACAGGGGACTATGGCTACACCTTC.

This chain uses TRBV12-5 with TRBJ1-1; D possibly corresponds to TRBD1 (6 bases). From germline, CDR1 is LGHNT and CDR2 FRNRAP. Trimming took 7 bases from V and 4 from J, leaving 13 bases between them. This CDR3 is built from 13 residues. The CDR3 region is CASALGGGTEAFF. The CDR3 DNA reads TGTGCTAGTGCCCTAGGGGGGGGCACTGAAGCTTTCTTT. Full variable domain (rest looked up from reference TRBV12-5 and TRBJ1-1): DARVTQTPRHKVTEMGQEVTMRCQPILGHNTVFWYRQTMMQGLELLAYFRNRAPLDDSGMPKDRFSAEMPDATLATLKIQPSEPRDSAVYFCASALGGGTEAFFGQGTRLTVV.

The gene calls are TRBV6-6 and TRBJ2-1, with D possibly being TRBD1 (5 bases). Trimming left V 6 bases short and J 9 bases short, with 12 bases between. The CDR3 is 12 residues long. Looked up from germline, CDR1 is MNHNY and CDR2 is SVGAGI (reference sequence). The CDR3 region is CASRLQGSEQFF. CDR3 in DNA: TGTGCCAGCAGGCTCCAGGGTTCTGAGCAGTTCTTC.